The following is a T cell receptor (beta chain) sequence with its context. This sample includes further DNA sequences coding for the same CDR3. Germline CDR1 and CDR2: ENHRY and SYGVKD. This CDR3 has 14 residues. Trimming left V 0 bases short and J 2 bases short, with 7 bases between. These data belong to a study of control samples from healthy donors and cancer patients. Only in-frame clones appear in the TCRdb table, and some are missing; sequencing was by immunoSEQ multiplex PCR. The sample lists 150,000 to 200,000 clones, 90% to 95% seen once, with approximately 1.5% in the top ten. The chain combines TRBV10-3 with TRBJ1-1; TRBD1 is a possible D gene (5 bases). The sequence was obtained from a woman in her thirties in good health. The specimen sequenced was blood. This CDR3 reads CAISESGGNTEAFF. The CDR3, as DNA: TGTGCCATCAGTGAGTCGGGGGGAAACACTGAAGCTTTCTTT.